Presented here are 9 T cell receptor beta chains from one specimen sequenced in a study of regulatory T cells in long-lasting Graves disease. Construction of the TCR beta libraries employed iRepertoire HTBI primers in conjunction with Arm-PCR of CDR3 regions. TCRdb called the multiplex PCR reads again in MiXCR, with one record for every CDR3 protein. The table includes roughly 400,000 distinct CDR3 sequences, roughly 21% detected once. The time point: persistent/refractory GD, antithyroid drugs over 5 years with positive TRAb. Scientists built the TCR library using RNA that was extracted from PBMCs. This specimen consisted of peripheral blood mononuclear cells (PBMCs), obtained when the disease was refractory, from a patient treated with antithyroid drugs. The receptors were sampled from a female donor with Graves disease.

This clonotype was found many times. The chain recombines TRBV11-2 with TRBJ1-1; D remains ambiguous. The CDR3 consists of 15 residues. Trimming stripped 1 base from V and 6 bases from J, with 15 bases between. Per the germline V gene, CDR1 is SGHAT and CDR2 is FQNNGV. The CDR3, as DNA: TGTGCCAGCAGCTTAGCAAGACAAGTTATATCTGAAGCTTTCTTT. Translating gives CASSLARQVISEAFF.

The chain has TRBV6-1 and TRBJ1-2, with TRBD1 matching 11 bases. The germline V gene has CDR1 MNHNS and CDR2 SASEGT. CDR3 length: 15 amino acids. Losses at the gene ends were 6 bases for V and 6 bases for J; bases not matched to a gene: 9. This CDR3 is CASSPGTGGADGYTF. The CDR3 coding sequence is TGTGCCAGCAGCCCGGGGACAGGGGGTGCGGATGGCTACACCTTC.

This clonotype was seen ten or more times. J is TRBJ2-2 and V is TRBV24-1; weak D call: TRBD1 (5 bases). The V gene's germline CDR1 is KGHDR and CDR2 SFDVKD. This CDR3 comprises 14 residues. V lost 3 bases to trimming and J lost 5 bases, with 9 bases between them. CDR3 loop: CATSDPKGTGELFF. CDR3 DNA sequence: TGTGCCACCAGTGATCCAAAGGGGACCGGGGAGCTGTTTTTT.

In this sample, this clonotype turned up a few times. The chain combines TRBV28 with TRBJ2-7; D gene uncertain. The length of the CDR3 is 11 residues. Germline CDR1 and CDR2: MDHEN and SYDVKM. The V gene lost 5 bases and the J gene lost 6 bases, with 8 bases spanning the gap. In nucleotides, the CDR3 is TGTGCCAGCAGTCCCGCCACCGAGCAGTACTTC. It encodes CASSPATEQYF.

This clonotype was picked up many times. This chain connects TRBV11-1 to TRBJ2-5; possibly TRBD2 for D (5 bases). The CDR3 loop spans 14 amino acids. Germline V gives CDR1 SGHAT, CDR2 FQDESV (reference sequence). V lost 4 bases to trimming and J lost 0 bases, with 9 bases between them. The CDR3 nucleotides are TGTGCCAGCAGCTCCTGGCGGGACCAAGAGACCCAGTACTTC. It specifies CASSSWRDQETQYF.

Concerning this clonotype: A much larger clone differs from this one at a single base, so this may be a read error. This chain joins TRBV27 and TRBJ1-5; D not resolved. Per germline, CDR1 MNHEY and CDR2 SMNVEV (reference sequence). This CDR3 region has 14 residues. The V gene lost 7 bases and the J gene lost 5 bases, with 15 bases spanning the gap. The CDR3 DNA is TGTGCCAGCAATTCCCTCGGAAGGTATCAGCCCCAGCATTTT. Protein sequence: CASNSLGRYQPQHF.

The V call is TRBV19, the J call TRBJ1-1, with TRBD1 as a possible D gene (5 bases). CDR3 length: 14 amino acids. Germline loops: CDR1 LNHDA, CDR2 SQIVND (reference sequence). V was pared by 7 bases and J by 4 bases, with 16 bases between. The CDR3 region has the DNA TGTGCCAGTACAAACGGGGGGGTCAGCACTGAAGCTTTCTTT. It specifies CASTNGGVSTEAFF.

The chain uses TRBV6-1 and TRBJ2-3; D is ambiguous. The CDR3 spans 14 residues. Trimming stripped 10 bases from V and 0 bases from J, with 14 bases between. Germline CDR1 reads MNHNS; CDR2 reads SASEGT. CDR3 sequence reads: CATGSLTSTDTQYF. The CDR3 DNA is TGTGCCACCGGGTCCCTGACTAGCACAGATACGCAGTATTTT.

This clonotype showed up just a few times. The rearrangement uses TRBV7-9 and TRBJ1-1; a possible D gene is TRBD1 (5 bases). Per the germline V gene, CDR1 is SEHNR and CDR2 is FQNEAQ (reference sequence). The CDR3 loop spans 16 amino acids. Between the trimmed V and J ends, which lost 5 bases and 8 bases, there was a span of 24 bases. DNA of the CDR3: TGTGCCAGCAGCCCGCAGACAGTAGGGGCGGCCGGGGAAGCTTTCTTT. Its protein product is CASSPQTVGAAGEAFF.